This T cell receptor beta chain derives from a study of blood T cell repertoires in COVID-19. Background on the study: Samples of COVID-19 (acute and convalescent) were obtained from the United States, Italy and Spain. T cells, B-cell-depleted T cells, or PBMCs provided the cDNA or gDNA that served as material.

The table came from immunoSEQ multiplex PCR; TCRdb's copy has only in-frame clones and leaves some out. The sample lists 55,000 to 65,000 clones, approximately 82% occurring once. The junction had 8 bases not matched to a gene; V was cut back by 4 bases and J by 1 base. The V gene's germline CDR1 is KGHDR and CDR2 SFDVKD. The CDR3 has 17 residues. The chain has TRBV24-1 and TRBJ2-3, with 9 bases that match TRBD2. This TCR was recovered from a woman aged 55-75 years with acute or convalescent COVID-19. Material: peripheral blood. The CDR3 is CATSDHGERGGTDTQYF. In DNA form, the CDR3 reads TGTGCCACCAGTGACCACGGGGAGCGGGGGGGCACAGATACGCAGTATTTT.